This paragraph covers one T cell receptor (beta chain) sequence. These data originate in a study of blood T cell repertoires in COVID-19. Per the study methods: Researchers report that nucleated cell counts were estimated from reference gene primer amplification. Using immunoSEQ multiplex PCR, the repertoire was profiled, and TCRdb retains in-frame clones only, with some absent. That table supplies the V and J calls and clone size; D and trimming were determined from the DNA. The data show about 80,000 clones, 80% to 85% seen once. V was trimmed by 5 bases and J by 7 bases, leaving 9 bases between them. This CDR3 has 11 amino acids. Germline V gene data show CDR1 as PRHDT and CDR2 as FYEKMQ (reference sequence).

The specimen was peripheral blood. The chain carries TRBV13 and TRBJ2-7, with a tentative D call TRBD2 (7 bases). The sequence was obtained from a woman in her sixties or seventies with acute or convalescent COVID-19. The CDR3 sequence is CASSRGGEQYF. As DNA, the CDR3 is TGTGCCAGCAGCAGGGGGGGTGAGCAGTACTTC.